These T cell receptor beta chains were read from a single sample in a study of T cells after yellow fever vaccination. Via MiXCR, TCRdb re-called the 5' RACE reads, giving one row per CDR3 protein. Here the sample spans a few hundred thousand distinct CDR3 sequences, around 16% being singletons. The sample here was PBMCs, taken around 5 days after the first yellow fever vaccination. The receptors stem from a man between 18 and 29 years old who received the YFV17D yellow fever vaccine. Both conserved end residues are part of each CDR3. Each record gives: D gene, J gene, clone size, V gene, CDR3 protein, CDR3 DNA. A D gene is named only where the DNA matches it firmly. Rows give clone size only sometimes, using once, few, many, or a class for an expanded clone.

d_call: -
j_call: TRBJ1-3
clone_size: -
v_call: TRBV7-2
cdr3_aa: CASSLGSNSGNTIYF
cdr3_nt: TGTGCCAGCAGCTTAGGTTCTAACTCTGGAAACACCATATATTTT

d_call: -
j_call: TRBJ1-1
clone_size: few
v_call: TRBV7-4
cdr3_aa: CASSFEAFF
cdr3_nt: TGTGCCAGCAGCTTCGAAGCTTTCTTT

d_call: -
j_call: TRBJ1-5
clone_size: -
v_call: TRBV6-1
cdr3_aa: CASAERAGERGNQPQHF
cdr3_nt: TGTGCCAGCGCAGAAAGGGCAGGGGAAAGAGGTAATCAGCCCCAGCATTTT

d_call: -
j_call: TRBJ2-3
clone_size: -
v_call: TRBV4-1
cdr3_aa: CASSGVGSTDTQYF
cdr3_nt: TGCGCCAGCAGCGGGGTGGGGAGCACAGATACGCAGTATTTT

d_call: TRBD1
j_call: TRBJ1-1
clone_size: few
v_call: TRBV20-1
cdr3_aa: CSAPGTGYTEAFF
cdr3_nt: TGCAGTGCCCCCGGGACAGGCTACACTGAAGCTTTCTTT

d_call: -
j_call: TRBJ2-5
clone_size: many
v_call: TRBV6-2/TRBV6-3
cdr3_aa: CASSDGAQETQYF
cdr3_nt: TGTGCCAGCAGTGACGGGGCCCAAGAGACCCAGTACTTC

d_call: TRBD2
j_call: TRBJ2-7
clone_size: few
v_call: TRBV20-1
cdr3_aa: CSARDPSGYYEQYF
cdr3_nt: TGCAGTGCTAGAGACCCTAGCGGCTACTACGAGCAGTACTTC

d_call: -
j_call: TRBJ2-7
clone_size: -
v_call: TRBV2
cdr3_aa: CASRLDGTYEQYF
cdr3_nt: TGTGCCAGCAGGTTAGACGGTACCTACGAGCAGTACTTC

d_call: -
j_call: TRBJ2-5
clone_size: many
v_call: TRBV12-3/TRBV12-4
cdr3_aa: CASSLLLGGTQYF
cdr3_nt: TGTGCCAGCAGTTTACTTTTGGGGGGGACCCAGTACTTC

d_call: -
j_call: TRBJ2-6
clone_size: few
v_call: TRBV11-2
cdr3_aa: CASSFVRGPGANVLTF
cdr3_nt: TGTGCCAGCAGCTTCGTCCGGGGTCCTGGGGCCAACGTCCTGACTTTC

d_call: -
j_call: TRBJ1-1
clone_size: -
v_call: TRBV7-9
cdr3_aa: CASSLELAPIEAFF
cdr3_nt: TGTGCCAGCAGCTTAGAACTTGCCCCGATCGAAGCTTTCTTT

d_call: -
j_call: TRBJ1-2
clone_size: few
v_call: TRBV5-4
cdr3_aa: CASSFYLGTGGYTF
cdr3_nt: TGTGCCAGCAGCTTTTATTTGGGAACAGGCGGCTACACCTTC

d_call: -
j_call: TRBJ1-5
clone_size: -
v_call: TRBV4-1
cdr3_aa: CASSQEEGSNQPQHF
cdr3_nt: TGCGCCAGCAGCCAAGAAGAAGGAAGCAATCAGCCCCAGCATTTT

d_call: -
j_call: TRBJ1-3
clone_size: few
v_call: TRBV4-3
cdr3_aa: CASSQVAVIRPSIDPSSGNTIYF
cdr3_nt: TGCGCCAGCAGCCAAGTAGCCGTCATTCGCCCTTCGATCGACCCCAGCTCTGGAAACACCATATATTTT

d_call: -
j_call: TRBJ2-4
clone_size: -
v_call: TRBV7-3
cdr3_aa: CASSHPAEGNIQYF
cdr3_nt: TGTGCCAGCAGCCACCCCGCCGAGGGAAACATTCAGTACTTC

d_call: TRBD1
j_call: TRBJ1-2
clone_size: -
v_call: TRBV28
cdr3_aa: CASSYRRTGGIPTF
cdr3_nt: TGTGCCAGCAGTTACCGGCGGACAGGGGGCATCCCGACCTTC

d_call: TRBD1
j_call: TRBJ1-5
clone_size: -
v_call: TRBV7-2
cdr3_aa: CASRETGQGGQPQHF
cdr3_nt: TGTGCCAGCAGGGAGACGGGACAGGGGGGCCAGCCCCAGCATTTT

d_call: -
j_call: TRBJ2-2
clone_size: -
v_call: TRBV7-6
cdr3_aa: CASSLFRDTGNTGELFF
cdr3_nt: TGTGCCAGCAGTTTGTTCCGGGACACGGGTAACACCGGGGAGCTGTTTTTT

d_call: -
j_call: TRBJ2-3
clone_size: many
v_call: TRBV7-9
cdr3_aa: CATTWVTDTQYF
cdr3_nt: TGTGCCACCACCTGGGTCACAGATACGCAGTATTTT

d_call: TRBD1
j_call: TRBJ1-3
clone_size: few
v_call: TRBV7-2
cdr3_aa: CASSRQGDRNTIYF
cdr3_nt: TGTGCCAGCAGCCGTCAGGGGGACAGAAACACCATATATTTT

d_call: -
j_call: TRBJ2-2
clone_size: many
v_call: TRBV7-2
cdr3_aa: CASSTQGDTGELFF
cdr3_nt: TGTGCCAGCAGCACACAGGGCGACACCGGGGAGCTGTTTTTT

d_call: TRBD1
j_call: TRBJ1-5
clone_size: few
v_call: TRBV7-2
cdr3_aa: CASSLDRGLGQPQHF
cdr3_nt: TGTGCCAGCAGCTTAGACAGGGGGCTCGGTCAGCCCCAGCATTTT

d_call: TRBD2
j_call: TRBJ2-3
clone_size: many
v_call: TRBV6-4
cdr3_aa: CASSDGVGGAPDTQYF
cdr3_nt: TGTGCCAGCAGTGACGGGGTCGGGGGGGCCCCAGATACGCAGTATTTT

d_call: -
j_call: TRBJ1-2
clone_size: many
v_call: TRBV4-3
cdr3_aa: CASSQDGREGYGYTF
cdr3_nt: TGCGCCAGCAGCCAAGACGGCAGGGAGGGGTATGGCTACACCTTC